The source of this T cell receptor (beta chain) is a study of T cells in Graves' hyperthyroidism and ophthalmopathy. Using RNA transcripts as the source, TCR beta CDR3 regions were amplified. Carried out on the TCR CDR3, a first-round RT-PCR used the HTBI primer set. Each CDR3 protein is one row after TCRdb ran MiXCR on the multiplex PCR reads. The data hold 650,000 to 750,000 distinct CDR3 sequences, with 12% to 15% observed a single time. This clonotype was detected many times. CDR1 SGHTA and CDR2 FQGNSA come from the germline V gene. CDR3 length: 15 residues. After removal of 2 bases from V and 6 bases from J, the junction contained 5 bases not matched to a gene.

The sequence derives from a woman aged 18-29 years with Graves' hyperthyroidism. The chain recombines TRBV7-2 with TRBJ2-2, with 8 bases fitting TRBD2. Input material: blood. This CDR3 is CASSLPGGAAGELFF. CDR3 DNA: TGTGCCAGCAGCTTACCGGGAGGGGCGGCCGGGGAGCTGTTTTTT.